The 25 T cell receptor beta chains below all came from one sample that was sequenced in a study of cytomegalovirus exposure and HLA in healthy donors. The PCR ran on 60 Vbeta and 13 Jbeta primers. Only in-frame clones appear in the TCRdb table, and some are missing; sequencing was by immunoSEQ multiplex PCR. The sample contains some 120,000 clones, about 83% of which appear only once. The sample consisted of PBMCs. Receptors originate from a man aged 25 to 40 in good health and CMV-seronegative.

The chain couples TRBV7-9 to TRBJ1-2; D not resolved. The CDR3 has 15 amino acids. Germline values: CDR1 SEHNR, CDR2 FQNEAQ (reference sequence). The V end lost 0 bases, the J end lost 1 base, and 9 bases lay between the germline ends. DNA of the CDR3: TGTGCCAGCAGCTTAGCCGATACAGTTAACTATGGCTACACCTTC. This sequence encodes CASSLADTVNYGYTF.

J is TRBJ1-5 and V is TRBV10-3; TRBD1 is a possible D gene (6 bases). Germline V CDR1 and CDR2: ENHRY, SYGVKD. CDR3 length: 16 amino acids. Trimming removed 10 bases at V and 0 bases at J, with 19 bases between. CDR3 nucleotide sequence: TGTGCCACCAGGGACGGCGGGGGGCTTAGCAATCAGCCCCAGCATTTT. Translating gives CATRDGGGLSNQPQHF.

The CDR3 sequence: CAIRDRDGNTEAFF. For the CDR3, the DNA is TGTGCCATCAGGGACAGGGACGGGAACACTGAAGCTTTCTTT. The V call is TRBV10-3, the J call TRBJ1-1, with 8 bases matching TRBD1. The V and J ends lost 6 bases and 1 base, in that order; junction bases with no gene match: 4. CDR3 length: 14 residues. CDR1 and CDR2 (germline): ENHRY, SYGVKD.

V is TRBV6-5 and J is TRBJ1-5, with D perhaps matching TRBD1 (6 bases). This CDR3 region has 15 residues. The germline CDR1 and CDR2 sequences are MNHEY and SVGAGI. Trimming took 6 bases from V and 6 from J, leaving 18 bases between them. CDR3 protein: CASSPNRGGGQPQHF. CDR3 coding DNA: TGTGCCAGCAGCCCTAACCGAGGGGGGGGTCAGCCCCAGCATTTT.

The rearrangement joins TRBV28 to TRBJ1-2; 7 bases agree with TRBD1. Unmatched junction bases numbered 12, after V lost 3 bases and J lost 8 bases. The CDR3 runs to 15 residues. CDR1 MDHEN and CDR2 SYDVKM come from the germline V gene. The CDR3 reads CASSFGRQGESGYTF. The CDR3 nucleotides read TGTGCCAGCAGTTTTGGGCGACAGGGCGAATCGGGCTACACCTTC.

The chain couples TRBV19 to TRBJ2-1; 9 bases are shared with TRBD2. CDR1 LNHDA and CDR2 SQIVND come from the germline V gene (reference sequence). Trimming at V came to 7 bases and at J to 5 bases, leaving 12 bases not matched to a gene. The CDR3 covers 16 residues. The DNA for the CDR3 is TGTGCCAGTACCCGACGGACTAGCGCATACAACAATGAGCAGTTCTTC. Protein: CASTRRTSAYNNEQFF.

The rearrangement links TRBV6-1 to TRBJ1-2; D remains unclear. There are 17 residues in the CDR3. CDR1 and CDR2 from the germline V gene are MNHNS and SASEGT. V shed 1 base and J shed 2 bases, with 17 bases lying between them. CDR3 bases: TGTGCCAGCAGTGAAGTGTTTGGGCAGAGGGCCAACTATGGCTACACCTTC. Encoded protein: CASSEVFGQRANYGYTF.

Only a few counts were recorded for this clone. V usage is TRBV5-1 and J usage is TRBJ2-5, with D perhaps TRBD2 (6 bases). Germline CDR1 and CDR2: SGHRS and YFSETQ. This CDR3 region has 16 residues. The germline V and J ends were trimmed by 0 bases and 3 bases, with 15 bases remaining between them. The DNA of the CDR3 is TGCGCCAGCAGCTTGGAAAGAACCTTAGCGGAAGAGACCCAGTACTTC. Translation: CASSLERTLAEETQYF.

The J gene is TRBJ2-3, the V gene TRBV29-1, with 7 positions matching TRBD1. The germline CDR1 and CDR2 sequences are SQVTM and ANQGSEA. V lost 7 bases, J lost 6 bases, and 7 bases stayed unmatched. This CDR3 is built from 12 residues. CDR3 residues: CSDLTGRDTQYF. CDR3 DNA: TGCAGCGACTTGACAGGGCGGGATACGCAGTATTTT.

The J gene is TRBJ1-5, the V gene TRBV7-8; TRBD1 is a possible D gene (6 bases). Germline V gene sequence: CDR1 SGHVS, CDR2 FQNEAQ. This CDR3 comprises 17 residues. V was clipped by 1 base and J by 4 bases, with 17 bases between them. CDR3 nucleotide sequence: TGTGCCAGCAGCTTAGTCGCAAGGCAGGGGCGGAATCAGCCCCAGCATTTT. It is translated as CASSLVARQGRNQPQHF.

V gene TRBV27 combines with J gene TRBJ2-7; D gene uncertain. CDR1 is MNHEY and CDR2 is SMNVEV in the germline V gene (reference sequence). The V end lost 4 bases, the J end lost 5 bases, and 6 bases lay between the germline ends. This CDR3 spans 11 amino acids. The CDR3: CASSSINEQYF. The CDR3 bases are TGTGCCAGCAGTTCCATCAACGAGCAGTACTTC.

There are a few counts of this clone. The chain employs TRBV19 and TRBJ2-2, with TRBD2 identical over 7 bases. This CDR3 spans 16 amino acids. Germline V gene sequence: CDR1 LNHDA, CDR2 SQIVND (reference sequence). V trimming: 8 bases; J trimming: 5 bases; junction bases outside the gene matches: 14. The CDR3 bases are TGTGCCAGTGGTCGACTAGCCGTTTTTCCTACCGGGGAGCTGTTTTTT. This translates into CASGRLAVFPTGELFF.

The chain uses TRBV5-1 and TRBJ2-1; 9 nucleotides match TRBD2. Germline loops: CDR1 SGHRS, CDR2 YFSETQ. The CDR3 is 15 amino acids. J was trimmed by 9 bases and V by 0 bases; bases with no gene match: 7. CDR3: CASSLDSGRNVEQFF. CDR3 DNA sequence: TGCGCCAGCAGCTTGGATAGCGGGAGAAACGTTGAGCAGTTCTTC.

V and J are TRBV18 and TRBJ2-7; a possible D gene is TRBD2 (5 bases). Trimming removed 2 bases from V and 5 bases from J, with 19 bases in between. CDR3 length equals 16 residues. CDR1 and CDR2 (germline): KGHSH, LQKENI. DNA for the CDR3: TGTGCCAGCTCACCAGACGGCAGGAGCACGAGGGACGAGCAGTACTTC. It translates to CASSPDGRSTRDEQYF.

The V gene is TRBV6-5, the J gene TRBJ1-4, with a weak D call TRBD1 (5 bases). The CDR3 spans 15 residues. Trimming removed 6 bases at V and 7 bases at J, with 18 bases between. CDR1 and CDR2 from the germline V gene are MNHEY and SVGAGI. The CDR3 region is CASSKTQGIGEKLFF. The CDR3 DNA reads as TGTGCCAGCAGCAAAACCCAGGGTATAGGTGAAAAACTGTTTTTT.

The V call is TRBV4-1, the J call TRBJ2-3; D perhaps matches TRBD2 (5 bases). Per the germline V gene, CDR1 is MGHRA and CDR2 is YSYEKL. V lost 1 base to trimming and J lost 4 bases, with 9 bases between them. This CDR3 region has 14 residues. The CDR3 coding sequence is TGCGCCAGCAGCCAAGGCATCGGGGCAGATACGCAGTATTTT. Its protein is CASSQGIGADTQYF.

Written as DNA, the CDR3 is TGTGCCAGCAGTCTTCACGGGGGTGGTAATTCACCCCTCCACTTT. Residues: CASSLHGGGNSPLHF. The chain couples TRBV28 to TRBJ1-6, with D possibly TRBD1 on 5 matching bases. Per the germline V gene, CDR1 is MDHEN and CDR2 is SYDVKM. V lost 5 bases, J lost 6 bases, and 14 bases lay in between. The CDR3 runs 15 residues.

V gene TRBV5-1 combines with J gene TRBJ2-2, with TRBD2 matching 7 bases. This CDR3 is built from 14 residues. The V and J ends lost 4 bases and 7 bases, in that order; junction bases with no gene match: 7. The germline CDR1 and CDR2 sequences are SGHRS and YFSETQ. CDR3 DNA sequence: TGCGCCAGCAGCCCTACTAGCGCGGGCGGGGAGCTGTTTTTT. Protein sequence: CASSPTSAGGELFF.

The chain recombines TRBV6-5 with TRBJ1-6; D is possibly TRBD1 (6 bases). This CDR3 is 15 amino acids long. With 2 bases removed from V and 11 bases from J, the gap between germline ends came to 16 bases. The germline V gene encodes CDR1 MNHEY and CDR2 SVGAGI. The CDR3, as DNA: TGTGCCAGCAGTTACCGCCGGACAGATGTGACACCCCTCCACTTT. This gives the protein CASSYRRTDVTPLHF.

V usage is TRBV7-9 and J usage is TRBJ1-3; D is unresolved. The CDR3 contains 15 residues. Trimming took 5 bases from V and 2 from J, leaving 13 bases between them. Germline V CDR1 and CDR2: SEHNR, FQNEAQ (reference sequence). Here the CDR3 DNA reads TGTGCCAGCAGCCCCGAGGGTGGGGCTGGAAACACCATATATTTT. It encodes CASSPEGGAGNTIYF.

The chain is built from TRBV9 and TRBJ1-3; D not resolved. The CDR3 is 15 amino acids. Germline V gives CDR1 SGDLS, CDR2 YYNGEE. Deletions cut 3 bases from V and 4 bases from J, with 14 bases between. In DNA, the CDR3 is TGTGCCAGCAGCGGGGGAGACGGTCCAGGAAACACCATATATTTT. This encodes CASSGGDGPGNTIYF.

The chain has TRBV29-1 and TRBJ2-7, with TRBD1 matching over 9 bases. Trimming took 6 bases from V and 0 from J; bases not matched to a gene: 0. The CDR3 has 12 residues. The germline gives CDR1 SQVTM, CDR2 ANQGSEA. CDR3 DNA: TGCAGCGTGGGACAGGGCTCCTACGAGCAGTACTTC. Translation: CSVGQGSYEQYF.

This chain connects TRBV5-1 to TRBJ1-2; possibly TRBD1 for D (5 bases). Per the germline V gene, CDR1 is SGHRS and CDR2 is YFSETQ. This CDR3 has 13 residues. V was trimmed by 3 bases and J by 7 bases, leaving 13 bases between them. The DNA of the CDR3 is TGCGCCAGCAGCTGGGATGGGGCAGGTGGCTACACCTTC. This sequence encodes CASSWDGAGGYTF.

Concerning this clone itself: The same CDR3 can be traced to other DNA sequences in this sample. The chain uses TRBV7-2 and TRBJ1-1; 8 bases map to TRBD1. Germline V gene sequence: CDR1 SGHTA, CDR2 FQGNSA. The CDR3 loop spans 15 amino acids. The J segment lost 0 bases and the V segment lost 3 bases, leaving 3 bases of the junction unmatched. CDR3 in DNA: TGTGCCAGCAGCTTTCAGGGACAGGTGAACACTGAAGCTTTCTTT. Its translation: CASSFQGQVNTEAFF.

Worth noting for this clone: The sample has other DNA sequences that encode this CDR3 too. This chain links TRBV11-2 with TRBJ2-7, with TRBD2 matching 12 bases. The CDR3 loop spans 14 amino acids. Looked up from germline, CDR1 is SGHAT and CDR2 is FQNNGV. Losses at the gene ends were 5 bases for V and 4 bases for J; bases not matched to a gene: 3. CDR3 nucleotide sequence: TGTGCCAGCAGCCCGCTAGCGGGGGGGTACGAGCAGTACTTC. Residues: CASSPLAGGYEQYF.